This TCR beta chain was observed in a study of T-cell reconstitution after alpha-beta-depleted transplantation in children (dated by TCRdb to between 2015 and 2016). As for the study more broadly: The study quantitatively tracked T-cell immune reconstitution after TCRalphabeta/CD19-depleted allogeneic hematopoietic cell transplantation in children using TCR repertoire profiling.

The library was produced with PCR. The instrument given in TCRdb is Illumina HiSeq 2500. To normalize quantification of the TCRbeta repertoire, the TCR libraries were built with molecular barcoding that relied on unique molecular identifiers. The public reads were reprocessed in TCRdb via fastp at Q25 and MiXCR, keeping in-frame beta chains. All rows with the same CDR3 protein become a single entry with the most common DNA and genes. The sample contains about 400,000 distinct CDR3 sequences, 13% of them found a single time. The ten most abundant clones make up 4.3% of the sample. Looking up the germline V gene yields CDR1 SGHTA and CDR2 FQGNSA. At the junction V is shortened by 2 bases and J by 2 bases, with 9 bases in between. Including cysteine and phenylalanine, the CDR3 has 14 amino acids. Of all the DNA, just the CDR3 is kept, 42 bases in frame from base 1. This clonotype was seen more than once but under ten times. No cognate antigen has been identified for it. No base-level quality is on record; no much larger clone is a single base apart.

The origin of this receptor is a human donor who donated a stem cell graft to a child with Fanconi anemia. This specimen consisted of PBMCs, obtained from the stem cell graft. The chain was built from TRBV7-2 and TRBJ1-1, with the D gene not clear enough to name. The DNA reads TGTGCCAGCAGCTTAATGGCAGCCAACACTGAAGCTTTCTTT. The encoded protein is CASSLMAANTEAFF.